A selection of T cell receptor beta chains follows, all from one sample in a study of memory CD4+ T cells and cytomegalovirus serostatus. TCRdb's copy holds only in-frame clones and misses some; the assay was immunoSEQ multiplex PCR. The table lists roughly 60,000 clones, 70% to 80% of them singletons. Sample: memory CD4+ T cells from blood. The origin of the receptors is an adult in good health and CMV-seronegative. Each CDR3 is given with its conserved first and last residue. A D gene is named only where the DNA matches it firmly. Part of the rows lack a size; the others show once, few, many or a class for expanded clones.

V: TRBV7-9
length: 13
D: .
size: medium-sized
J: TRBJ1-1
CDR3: CASSLGINTEAFF
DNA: TGTGCCAGCAGCCTAGGCATTAACACTGAAGCTTTCTTT

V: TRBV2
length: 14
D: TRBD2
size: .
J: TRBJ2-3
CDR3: CASAIAGGRDTQYF
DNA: TGTGCCAGCGCTATAGCGGGGGGGCGGGATACGCAGTATTTT

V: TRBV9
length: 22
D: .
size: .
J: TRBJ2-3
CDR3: CASSVSPSRGRSGHTSTDTQYF
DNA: TGTGCCAGCAGCGTAAGCCCATCCAGGGGAAGGAGCGGTCATACTAGCACAGATACGCAGTATTTT

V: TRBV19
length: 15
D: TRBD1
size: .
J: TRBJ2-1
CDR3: CASTLTGISYNEQFF
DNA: TGTGCCAGTACCTTGACAGGGATTTCCTACAATGAGCAGTTCTTC

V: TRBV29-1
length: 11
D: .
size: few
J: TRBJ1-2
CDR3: CSVVRGSGYTF
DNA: TGCAGCGTTGTGAGGGGTTCTGGCTACACCTTC

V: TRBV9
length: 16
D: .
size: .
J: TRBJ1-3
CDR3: CASSVAYQGPGNTIYF
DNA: TGTGCCAGCAGCGTAGCGTACCAGGGTCCGGGAAACACCATATATTTT

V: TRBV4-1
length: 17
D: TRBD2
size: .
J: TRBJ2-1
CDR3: CASSQGGEGWSYNEQFF
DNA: TGCGCCAGCAGCCAGGGTGGGGAGGGGTGGTCCTACAATGAGCAGTTCTTC

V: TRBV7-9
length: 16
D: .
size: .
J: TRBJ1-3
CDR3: CASSFPRTDRGNTIYF
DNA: TGTGCCAGCAGCTTCCCTCGAACAGATCGGGGAAACACCATATATTTT

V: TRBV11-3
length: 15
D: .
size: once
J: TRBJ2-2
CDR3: CASSLGNRAVGELFF
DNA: TGTGCCAGCAGCCTAGGGAACAGGGCGGTCGGGGAGCTGTTTTTT

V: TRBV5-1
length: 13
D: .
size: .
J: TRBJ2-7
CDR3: CASSLVPIGEQYF
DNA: TGCGCCAGCAGCTTGGTCCCCATCGGCGAGCAGTACTTC

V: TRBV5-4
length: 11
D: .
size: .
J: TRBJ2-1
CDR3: CASSLNYEQFF
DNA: TGTGCCAGCAGCTTAAACTATGAGCAGTTCTTC

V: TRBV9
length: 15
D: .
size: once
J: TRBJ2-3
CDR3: CASSVDVPGVDTQYF
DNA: TGTGCCAGCAGCGTAGATGTGCCGGGAGTGGATACGCAGTATTTT

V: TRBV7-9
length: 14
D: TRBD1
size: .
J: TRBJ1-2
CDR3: CASSLADRVQGYTF
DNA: TGTGCCAGCAGTCTCGCGGACAGGGTTCAGGGCTACACCTTC

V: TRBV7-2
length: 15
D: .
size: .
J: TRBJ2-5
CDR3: CASSRFGDSSRTQYF
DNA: TGTGCCAGCAGCCGATTCGGGGACTCCTCAAGGACCCAGTACTTC

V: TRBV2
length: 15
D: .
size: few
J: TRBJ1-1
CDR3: CASRGRGLMNTEAFF
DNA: TGTGCCAGCAGGGGGAGGGGACTAATGAACACTGAAGCTTTCTTT

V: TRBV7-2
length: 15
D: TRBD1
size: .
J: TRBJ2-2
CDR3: CASGGRGRVGGELFF
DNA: TGTGCCAGCGGAGGCAGGGGGCGCGTTGGCGGGGAGCTGTTTTTT

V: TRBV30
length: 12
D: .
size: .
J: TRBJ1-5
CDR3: CAWKGQDQPQHF
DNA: TGTGCCTGGAAGGGGCAAGATCAGCCCCAGCATTTT

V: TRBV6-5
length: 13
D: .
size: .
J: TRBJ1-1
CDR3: CASSALMNTEAFF
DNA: TGTGCCAGCAGTGCACTAATGAACACTGAAGCTTTCTTT

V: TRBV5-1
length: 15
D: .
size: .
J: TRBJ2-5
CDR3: CASSLVSLAGPTQYF
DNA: TGCGCCAGCAGCTTGGTGTCTCTGGCCGGGCCCACCCAGTACTTC

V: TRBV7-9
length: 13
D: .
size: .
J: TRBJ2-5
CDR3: CASSETSQETQYF
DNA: TGTGCCAGCAGCGAAACTAGCCAAGAGACCCAGTACTTC

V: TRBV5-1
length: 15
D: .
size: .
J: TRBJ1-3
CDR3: CASSGGGAGGNTIYF
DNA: TGCGCCAGCAGCGGGGGAGGAGCTGGTGGAAACACCATATATTTT

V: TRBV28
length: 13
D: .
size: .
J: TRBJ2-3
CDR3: CASSTTATDTQYF
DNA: TGTGCCAGCAGTACGACAGCTACAGATACGCAGTATTTT

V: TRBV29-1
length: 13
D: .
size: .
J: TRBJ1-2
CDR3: CSVDEGMGGGYTF
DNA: TGCAGCGTTGATGAGGGGATGGGTGGGGGCTACACCTTC

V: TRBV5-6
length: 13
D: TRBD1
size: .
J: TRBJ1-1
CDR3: CASSSPGQGEGFF
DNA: TGTGCCAGCAGCTCTCCGGGACAGGGAGAGGGTTTCTTT

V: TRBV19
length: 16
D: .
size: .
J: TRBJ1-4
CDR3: CASSIRVSPLGEKLFF
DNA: TGTGCCAGTAGTATAAGGGTCAGCCCTTTAGGTGAAAAACTGTTTTTT

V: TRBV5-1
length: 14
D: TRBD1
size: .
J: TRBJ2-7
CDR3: CASSRTGQDYEQYF
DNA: TGCGCCAGCAGCCGGACGGGACAGGACTACGAGCAGTACTTC

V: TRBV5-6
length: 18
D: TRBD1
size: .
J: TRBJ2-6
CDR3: CASSLMRQGALGANVLTF
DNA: TGTGCCAGCAGCTTGATGCGACAGGGGGCGCTTGGGGCCAACGTCCTGACTTTC

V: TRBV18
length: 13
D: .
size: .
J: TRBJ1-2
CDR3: CASSPSTSDGYTF
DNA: TGTGCCAGCTCACCCTCGACGTCGGATGGCTACACCTTC

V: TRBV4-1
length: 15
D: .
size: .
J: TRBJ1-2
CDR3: CASSQDLPGNYGYTF
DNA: TGCGCCAGCAGCCAAGATTTACCCGGTAACTATGGCTACACCTTC

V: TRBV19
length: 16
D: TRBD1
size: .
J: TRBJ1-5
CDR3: CASSISAQGVNQPQHF
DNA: TGTGCCAGTAGTATATCGGCGCAGGGGGTAAATCAGCCCCAGCATTTT

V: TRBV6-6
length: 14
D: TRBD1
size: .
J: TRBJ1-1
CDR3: CASRSQGMGTEAFF
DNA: TGTGCCAGCAGGTCACAGGGGATGGGCACTGAAGCTTTCTTT

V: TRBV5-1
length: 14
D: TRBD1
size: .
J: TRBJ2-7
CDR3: CASSLQGGSYEQYF
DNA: TGCGCCAGCAGCTTACAGGGGGGATCCTACGAGCAGTACTTC

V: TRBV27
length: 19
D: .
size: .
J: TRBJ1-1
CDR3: CASKISLRGPLQRNTEAFF
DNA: TGTGCCAGCAAAATTTCGTTAAGGGGTCCGCTCCAGAGGAACACTGAAGCTTTCTTT

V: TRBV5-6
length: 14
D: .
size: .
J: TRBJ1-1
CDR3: CASSLPQAYTEAFF
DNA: TGTGCCAGCAGCTTGCCACAGGCTTACACTGAAGCTTTCTTT

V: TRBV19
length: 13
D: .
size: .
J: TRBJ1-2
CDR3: CASNGPANYGYTF
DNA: TGTGCCAGTAACGGGCCGGCTAACTATGGCTACACCTTC

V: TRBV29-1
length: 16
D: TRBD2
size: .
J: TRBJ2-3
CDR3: CSASRGLAAQADTQYF
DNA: TGCAGCGCCTCGCGCGGGCTAGCGGCACAGGCAGATACGCAGTATTTT

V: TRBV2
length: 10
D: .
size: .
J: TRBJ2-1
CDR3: CASSVAEQFF
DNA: TGTGCCAGCAGTGTGGCGGAGCAGTTCTTC

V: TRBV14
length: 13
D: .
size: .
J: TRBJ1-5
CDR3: CASSQNRGQPQHF
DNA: TGTGCCAGCAGCCAAAACAGAGGTCAGCCCCAGCATTTT

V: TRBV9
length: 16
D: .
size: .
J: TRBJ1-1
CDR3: CASSARGGRGSSEAFF
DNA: TGTGCCAGCAGCGCCCGGGGGGGGAGGGGCAGCTCTGAAGCTTTCTTT

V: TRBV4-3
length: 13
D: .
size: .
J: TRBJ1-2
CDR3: CASSQERHYGYTF
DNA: TGCGCCAGCAGCCAAGAAAGGCACTATGGCTACACCTTC

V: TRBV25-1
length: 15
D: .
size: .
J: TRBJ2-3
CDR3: CASSDYYKPADTQYF
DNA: TGTGCCAGCAGTGACTACTACAAGCCGGCAGATACGCAGTATTTT

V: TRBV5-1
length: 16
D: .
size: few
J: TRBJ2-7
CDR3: CASSPGAGGRNYEQYF
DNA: TGCGCCAGCAGCCCCGGGGCTGGGGGTCGAAACTACGAGCAGTACTTC

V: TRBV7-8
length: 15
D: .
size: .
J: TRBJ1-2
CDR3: CASSLGLRANYGYTF
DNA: TGTGCCAGCAGCTTAGGCCTTAGAGCTAACTATGGCTACACCTTC

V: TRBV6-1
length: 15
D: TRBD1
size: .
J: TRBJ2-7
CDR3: CASSGTAQSSYEQYF
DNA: TGTGCCAGCAGCGGGACAGCCCAGAGCTCCTACGAGCAGTACTTC

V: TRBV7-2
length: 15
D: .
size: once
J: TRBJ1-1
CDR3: CASSPDGAMGTEAFF
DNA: TGTGCCAGCAGCCCGGACGGGGCCATGGGCACTGAAGCTTTCTTT

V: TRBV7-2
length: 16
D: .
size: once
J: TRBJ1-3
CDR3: CASSLERGLSGNTIYF
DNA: TGTGCCAGCAGCTTAGAGAGGGGCCTCTCTGGAAACACCATATATTTT

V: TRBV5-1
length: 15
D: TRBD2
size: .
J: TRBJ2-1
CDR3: CASSASSGNYNEQFF
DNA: TGCGCCAGCAGCGCGTCTAGCGGGAACTACAATGAGCAGTTCTTC

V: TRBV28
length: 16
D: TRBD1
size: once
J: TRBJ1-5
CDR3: CASSRTGWYSNQPQHF
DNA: TGTGCCAGCAGTAGGACAGGGTGGTATAGCAATCAGCCCCAGCATTTT

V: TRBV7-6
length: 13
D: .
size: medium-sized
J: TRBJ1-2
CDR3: CASSPQGYYGYTF
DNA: TGTGCCAGCAGCCCTCAGGGCTACTATGGCTACACCTTC

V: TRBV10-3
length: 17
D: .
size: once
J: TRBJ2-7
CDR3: CAISEGEGQGRSYEQYF
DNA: TGTGCCATCAGTGAGGGAGAAGGCCAGGGTCGATCCTACGAGCAGTACTTC

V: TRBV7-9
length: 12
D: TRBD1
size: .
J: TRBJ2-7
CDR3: CASSRQGNEQYF
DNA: TGTGCCAGCAGTAGACAGGGTAACGAGCAGTACTTC

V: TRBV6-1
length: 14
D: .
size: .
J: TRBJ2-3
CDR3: CASGRTSSTDTQYF
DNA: TGTGCCAGCGGGCGGACATCTAGCACAGATACGCAGTATTTT

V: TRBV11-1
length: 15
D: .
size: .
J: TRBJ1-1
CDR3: CASSAYRSPNTEAFF
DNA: TGTGCCAGCAGCGCCTACCGGAGCCCAAACACTGAAGCTTTCTTT

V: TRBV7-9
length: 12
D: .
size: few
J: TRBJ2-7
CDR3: CASARVSYEQYF
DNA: TGTGCCAGCGCCCGGGTCTCCTACGAGCAGTACTTC

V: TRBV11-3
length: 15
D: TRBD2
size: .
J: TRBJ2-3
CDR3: CASSLGGRGTDTQYF
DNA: TGTGCCAGCAGCTTGGGCGGGAGGGGGACAGATACGCAGTATTTT

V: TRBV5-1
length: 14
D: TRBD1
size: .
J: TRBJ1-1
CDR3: CASSWDRDSGTAFF
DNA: TGCGCCAGCAGCTGGGACCGGGACAGTGGTACCGCTTTCTTT

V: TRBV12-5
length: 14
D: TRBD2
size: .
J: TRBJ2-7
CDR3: CASGLDRGAYEQYF
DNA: TGTGCTAGTGGTTTGGACCGGGGGGCCTACGAGCAGTACTTC